This is a list of T cell receptor beta chains from one sample in a study of shared clonotypes between healthy human individuals. Clones were read by immunoSEQ multiplex PCR, and TCRdb kept only the in-frame ones, dropping some. Among about 1 million clones listed, around 74% were seen once. The specimen sequenced was memory CD4+ T cells sorted from blood. The receptors originated from a young man in good health. Both conserved end residues are part of each CDR3. A D gene is named only where the DNA matches it firmly. The listing skips clone size in some rows; elsewhere it reads once, few, many or a size class.

- | TRBJ1-1 | - | TRBV11-2 | TGTGCCAGCAGCCACGCCGGCAACACTGAAGCTTTCTTT | CASSHAGNTEAFF
TRBD1 | TRBJ2-6 | - | TRBV25-1 | TGTGCCAGCAGTTCAGGGGGCCGCCCTGGGGCCAACGTCCTGACTTTC | CASSSGGRPGANVLTF
- | TRBJ2-6 | - | TRBV27 | TGTGCCAGCTCACGGGGGTCTGGGGCCAACGTCCTGACTTTC | CASSRGSGANVLTF
- | TRBJ2-1 | - | TRBV29-1 | TGCAGCGTAGCTTGGAAGAGCTCCTACAATGAGCAGTTCTTC | CSVAWKSSYNEQFF
- | TRBJ1-5 | - | TRBV19 | TGTGCCAGCGCCTCGGACAGAATCAATCAGCCCCAGCATTTT | CASASDRINQPQHF
TRBD1 | TRBJ2-2 | - | TRBV28 | TGTGCCAGCAGTTTGACAGGGGACACCGGGGAGCTGTTTTTT | CASSLTGDTGELFF
- | TRBJ2-2 | - | TRBV5-8 | TGTGCCAGCAGCTTGGGCCGGGTAGCCGGGGAGCTGTTTTTT | CASSLGRVAGELFF
- | TRBJ1-5 | - | TRBV29-1 | TGCAGCGTTACCGGGCTTGGGGGTGGCAATCAGCCCCAGCATTTT | CSVTGLGGGNQPQHF
- | TRBJ2-7 | - | TRBV28 | TGTGCCAGCACCTCGGGCAGTCCCATGGGCGAGCAGTACTTC | CASTSGSPMGEQYF
- | TRBJ2-3 | - | TRBV6-1 | TGTGCCAGCAGTGAAGCGGTCCGCGGGTATTTT | CASSEAVRGYF
- | TRBJ2-5 | many | TRBV5-1 | TGCGCCAGCAGCTTGGCCGGGAACGGAGAAGAGACCCAGTACTTC | CASSLAGNGEETQYF
- | TRBJ1-1 | - | TRBV11-2 | TGTGCCAGCAGCGCACAGGGATACACTGAAGCTTTCTTT | CASSAQGYTEAFF
- | TRBJ2-3 | few | TRBV10-3 | TGTGCCATCAGTGAGTCGACGACTTACTCGCGGCAGTATTTT | CAISESTTYSRQYF
- | TRBJ2-7 | once | TRBV2 | TGTGCCAGCAGTGAAATATACGAGCAGTACTTC | CASSEIYEQYF
- | TRBJ2-7 | - | TRBV5-1 | TGCGCCAGCAGCTTGGGACTTCTAAGCTACGAGCAGTACTTC | CASSLGLLSYEQYF
TRBD2 | TRBJ2-2 | - | TRBV5-1 | TGCGCCAGTACGACCGGGACTAGCGGAGGCCTCACCGGGGAGCTGTTTTTT | CASTTGTSGGLTGELFF
- | TRBJ2-2 | - | TRBV6-5 | TGTGCCAGCGGGGGGACGCACACCGGGGAGCTGTTTTTT | CASGGTHTGELFF
- | TRBJ1-3 | - | TRBV9 | TGTGCCAGCAGCCCTAGAATCTCGACGGACTTCAGCTCTGGAAACACCATATATTTT | CASSPRISTDFSSGNTIYF